Described below is a single T cell receptor (beta chain) sequence and its context. Antigen unknown. Primers for the PCR totalled 60 Vbeta and 13 Jbeta. Repertoires were generated with immunoSEQ multiplex PCR, while TCRdb's copy carries only in-frame clones and drops some. Among over 150,000 clones listed, 70% to 80% were seen once. The data stem from a study of cytomegalovirus exposure and HLA in healthy donors. Study-wide results and limits: The study flagged fewer than 200 TCR beta chains as cytomegalovirus-associated.

The CDR3 runs to 11 residues. Trimming removed 8 bases from V and 6 bases from J; junction bases left unmatched: 1. The germline gives CDR1 MNHNS, CDR2 SASEGT. The sample taken for sequencing was PBMCs. This receptor was identified in a man younger than 45 in good health and CMV-seropositive. The chain couples TRBV6-1 to TRBJ2-4, with 7 bases lining up with TRBD1. The CDR3 loop reads CASGTANIQYF. CDR3 nucleotides: TGTGCCAGCGGGACAGCAAACATTCAGTACTTC.